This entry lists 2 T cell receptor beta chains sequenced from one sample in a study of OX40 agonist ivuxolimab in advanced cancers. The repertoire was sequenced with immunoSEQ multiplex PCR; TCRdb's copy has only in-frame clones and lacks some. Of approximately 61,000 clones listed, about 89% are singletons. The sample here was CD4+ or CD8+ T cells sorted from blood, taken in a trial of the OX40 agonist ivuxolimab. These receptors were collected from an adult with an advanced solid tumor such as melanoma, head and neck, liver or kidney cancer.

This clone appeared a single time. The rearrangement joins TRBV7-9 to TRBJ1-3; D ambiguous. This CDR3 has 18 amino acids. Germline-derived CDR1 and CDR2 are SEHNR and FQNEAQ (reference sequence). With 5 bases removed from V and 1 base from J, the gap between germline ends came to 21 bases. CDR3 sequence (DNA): TGTGCCAGCAGCCCCTTAAGTCCGTCGCTCATTTCTGGAAACACCATATATTTT. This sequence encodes CASSPLSPSLISGNTIYF.

The CDR3 bases are TGCGCCAGCAGCCCTTCGGGCTTCCCCAACACCGGGGAGCTGTTTTTT. Residues: CASSPSGFPNTGELFF. The V gene is TRBV4-3, the J gene TRBJ2-2; D gene uncertain. Germline lookup yields CDR1 LGHNA and CDR2 YSLEER. The CDR3 loop spans 16 amino acids. V lost 4 bases and J lost 2, with 14 bases in between.